The 27 T cell receptor beta chains reported below all come from one sample, sequenced in a study of metastatic and nonmetastatic thyroid tumors. With MiXCR, TCRdb called clones anew from the PCR reads. The sample consists of tens of thousands of clones, roughly 19% of them appearing once. Prior to thyroid surgery, none of the patients had received any treatment. The sample consisted of blood. The receptors originated from a female donor with papillary thyroid cancer or a benign thyroid nodule (not recorded which). Some clones in this sample may be carry-over from other donors' samples.

V is TRBV12-3 or TRBV12-4 and J is TRBJ2-7; tentative D call: TRBD2 (5 bases). The CDR3 has 14 amino acids. V lost 1 base, J lost 4 bases, and 11 bases lay in between. CDR3 sequence: CASSLGASCYEQYF. Written as DNA, the CDR3 is TGTGCCAGCAGTTTAGGTGCTAGCTGTTACGAGCAGTACTTC.

This clone was detected many times. The rearrangement links TRBV2 to TRBJ1-5, with 9 nucleotides matching TRBD1. CDR3 length: 16 residues. Germline trimming cut 6 bases from V and 2 bases from J; bases unmatched to any gene: 8. Per germline, CDR1 SNHLY and CDR2 FYNNEI. The CDR3 DNA sequence: TGTGCCAGCAGCCCAACAGGGGGCGGTGGCAATCAGCCCCAGCATTTT. Protein: CASSPTGGGGNQPQHF.

This clone was seen a single time. The chain employs TRBV9 and TRBJ2-2; no clear D. The CDR3 length is 15 residues. CDR1 SGDLS and CDR2 YYNGEE come from the germline V gene. V lost 6 bases, J lost 3 bases, and 15 bases lay in between. The CDR3 is CASTVGSAYTGELFF. CDR3 bases: TGTGCCAGCACCGTGGGGTCAGCATACACCGGGGAGCTGTTTTTT.

This clone was found many times. This chain links TRBV6-1 with TRBJ2-2; 9 bases align to TRBD1. Germline-derived CDR1 and CDR2 are MNHNS and SASEGT. This CDR3 has 15 amino acids. V dropped 5 bases and J dropped 4; count of bases not matched to a gene: 5. CDR3 residues: CASSPGTGTTGELFF. DNA for the CDR3: TGTGCCAGCAGTCCCGGGACAGGGACCACCGGGGAGCTGTTTTTT.

The chain is built from TRBV4-1 and TRBJ2-7; D unclear. The length of the CDR3 is 14 residues. The V and J ends lost 1 base and 1 base respectively, with 8 bases between them. The V gene's germline CDR1 is MGHRA and CDR2 YSYEKL. The CDR3 coding sequence is TGCGCCAGCAGCCAAGGGACCAGGTCCTACGAGCAGTACTTC. It yields the protein CASSQGTRSYEQYF.

This clone was seen repeatedly, ten times or more. V is TRBV24-1 and J is TRBJ2-3; TRBD1 aligns across 8 bases. Trimming at V came to 7 bases and at J to 4 bases, leaving 3 bases not matched to a gene. This CDR3 is 13 amino acids long. Germline CDR1 and CDR2: KGHDR and SFDVKD. CDR3 sequence (DNA): TGTGCCACCAGCCGGACAGGGTCAGATACGCAGTATTTT. Its protein product is CATSRTGSDTQYF.

This clone was detected many times. This sequence joins TRBV3-1 and TRBJ2-3; weak D call: TRBD1 (6 bases). The germline V gene has CDR1 LGHDT and CDR2 YNNKEL (reference sequence). This CDR3 has 13 residues. V was trimmed by 4 bases and J by 6 bases, leaving 11 bases between them. The CDR3 DNA is TGTGCCAGCAGCCTTACAGGGATGGATACGCAGTATTTT. Protein sequence: CASSLTGMDTQYF.

This clone was counted at least ten times. For the CDR3, the DNA is TGTGCCAGCAGGCGACAGGGGGAAAAACTGTTTTTT. Translation gives CASRRQGEKLFF. The V and J genes are TRBV12-3 or TRBV12-4 and TRBJ1-4; TRBD1 agrees at 8 bases. Unmatched junction bases numbered 2, after V lost 6 bases and J lost 8 bases. This CDR3 region has 12 residues.

In its sample, this clone was seen a few times. V gene TRBV14 combines with J gene TRBJ1-2; no reliable D call. The CDR3 covers 11 residues. V was cut by 1 base and J by 7 bases, with 4 bases left in between. Germline lookup yields CDR1 SGHDN and CDR2 FVKESK. This CDR3 is CASSQGAGYTF. CDR3 nucleotides: TGTGCCAGCAGCCAAGGGGCTGGCTACACCTTC.

In the case of this clone: One end of the junction fails to match germline, which may point to a read error. This chain connects TRBV20-1 to TRBJ2-5; possibly TRBD2 for D (6 bases). Germline loops: CDR1 DFQATT, CDR2 SNEGSKA (reference sequence). The CDR3 extends over 13 amino acids. For the CDR3, the DNA is TGCAGTGCGAAGGGCACTAGCCTAGAGACCCAGTGCTTC. Amino acids: CSAKGTSLETQCF.

This clone was counted at least ten times. V is TRBV30 and J is TRBJ2-4; possibly TRBD2 for D (5 bases). CDR3 length equals 17 residues. CDR1 GTSNPN and CDR2 SVGIG come from the germline V gene (reference sequence). Trimming took 1 base from V and 2 from J, leaving 18 bases between them. CDR3: CAWSGDGLDLSKNIQYF. DNA of the CDR3: TGTGCCTGGAGTGGAGACGGACTTGATTTGTCCAAAAACATTCAGTACTTC.

This clone appeared a few times. The rearrangement links TRBV20-1 to TRBJ2-3; D is undetermined. From germline, CDR1 is DFQATT and CDR2 SNEGSKA (reference sequence). The V end lost 1 base, the J end lost 6 bases, and 20 bases lay between the germline ends. CDR3 length equals 16 residues. CDR3: CSARVGMTDVGDTQYF. CDR3 nucleotide sequence: TGCAGTGCTAGAGTGGGAATGACTGACGTTGGGGATACGCAGTATTTT.

This clone is termed large. The chain's CDR3 is CASSLATSGRNTGELFF. The CDR3 nucleotides read TGTGCCAGCAGCTTGGCGACTAGCGGGAGGAACACCGGGGAGCTGTTTTTT. V usage is TRBV7-2 and J usage is TRBJ2-2, with 12 nucleotides matching TRBD2. CDR1 and CDR2 (germline): SGHTA, FQGNSA. V gave up 3 bases and J gave up 1 base; unmatched junction bases: 3. The CDR3 runs 17 residues.

This clone was recorded many times. J is TRBJ1-5 and V is TRBV9, with TRBD1 identical over 10 bases. The J segment lost 0 bases and the V segment lost 4 bases, leaving 7 bases of the junction unmatched. The germline CDR1 and CDR2 sequences are SGDLS and YYNGEE. This CDR3 region has 17 residues. As DNA, the CDR3 is TGTGCCAGCAGCCAAGACAGGGGGCGCGGTAGCAATCAGCCCCAGCATTTT. Protein: CASSQDRGRGSNQPQHF.

This clone has at least ten counts. V usage is TRBV6-5 and J usage is TRBJ2-1; no firm D call. This CDR3 region has 15 residues. V lost 2 bases and J lost 0, with 8 bases in between. CDR1 is MNHEY, CDR2 SVGAGI, per germline. CDR3 nucleotides: TGTGCCAGCAGTTACGCCCAAAGCTCCTACAATGAGCAGTTCTTC. Its translation is CASSYAQSSYNEQFF.

This clone was seen only a few times. The rearrangement uses TRBV18 and TRBJ1-4, with D tentatively TRBD1 (6 bases). From germline, CDR1 is KGHSH and CDR2 LQKENI. The CDR3 totals 15 residues. Trimming pared 4 bases from V and 7 bases from J, leaving 16 bases between. The CDR3 sequence is CASSQGTGTLEKLFF. CDR3 DNA sequence: TGTGCCAGCTCACAGGGAACAGGGACACTTGAAAAACTGTTTTTT. The entire variable domain, with the rest obtained from reference TRBV18 and TRBJ1-4, is as follows: NAGVMQNPRHLVRRRGQEARLRCSPMKGHSHVYWYRQLPEEGLKFMVYLQKENIIDESGMPKERFSAEFPKEGPSILRIQQVVRGDSAAYFCASSQGTGTLEKLFFGSGTQLSVL.

This clone was counted many times. This chain uses TRBV10-3 with TRBJ2-6; D is ambiguous. The V gene's germline CDR1 is ENHRY and CDR2 SYGVKD. The CDR3 loop spans 13 amino acids. Deletions cut 6 bases from V and 2 bases from J, with 5 bases between. The DNA of the CDR3 is TGTGCCATCAGGGATACTGGGGCCAACGTCCTGACTTTC. This sequence encodes CAIRDTGANVLTF.

In its sample, this clone is medium-sized. The chain links TRBV6-1 to TRBJ2-2; D is undetermined. The V and J ends lost 5 bases and 7 bases respectively, with 8 bases between them. CDR1 and CDR2 from the germline V gene are MNHNS and SASEGT. The CDR3 is 12 residues long. CDR3 loop: CASSLPGGELFF. The CDR3 region has the DNA TGTGCCAGCAGTTTGCCGGGCGGGGAGCTGTTTTTT.

This clone was counted between two and nine times. The chain uses TRBV11-2 and TRBJ2-1; 8 bases agree with TRBD1. CDR1 and CDR2 (germline): SGHAT, FQNNGV. V was clipped by 0 bases and J by 15 bases; unmatched bases: 7. This CDR3 has 13 amino acids. CDR3 bases: TGTGCCAGCAGCTTAGATAGACAGGGGCTTGGGTTCTTC. Translated, it gives CASSLDRQGLGFF.

On this clone: Likely a read error: the CDR3 ends without its conserved phenylalanine or tryptophan. The chain employs TRBV3-1 and TRBJ2-7, with TRBD1 matching over 10 bases. This CDR3 is 14 amino acids long. The germline CDR1 and CDR2 sequences are LGHDT and YNNKEL (reference sequence). CDR3 sequence reads: CAISRGTGAYEQYS. DNA for the CDR3: TGTGCCATCAGCCGAGGGACAGGGGCCTACGAGCAGTACTCC.

This clone showed up many times. V gene TRBV15 combines with J gene TRBJ1-6, with a tentative D call TRBD1 (5 bases). The CDR3 sequence is 13 residues long. CDR1 and CDR2 (germline): LNHNV, YYDKDF (reference sequence). The V end lost 0 bases, the J end lost 9 bases, and 6 bases lay between the germline ends. The CDR3 DNA reads TGTGCCACCAGCAGAGAGGGGGGTTCACCCCTCCACTTT. Protein product: CATSREGGSPLHF.

This clone was recorded many times. The chain carries TRBV28 and TRBJ2-3; 11 bases match TRBD1. CDR3 length: 16 residues. V shed 5 bases, J shed 1 base, and the junction held 5 bases outside the gene matches. Per germline, CDR1 MDHEN and CDR2 SYDVKM. CDR3: CASSPDRGLRTDTQYF. The CDR3 region has the DNA TGTGCCAGCAGTCCGGACAGGGGGCTCCGCACAGATACGCAGTATTTT. Based on the CDR3 plus reference TRBV28 and TRBJ2-3, the full variable domain is DVKVTQSSRYLVKRTGEKVFLECVQDMDHENMFWYRQDPGLGLRLIYFSYDVKMKEKGDIPEGYSVSREKKERFSLILESASTNQTSMYLCASSPDRGLRTDTQYFGPGTRLTVL.

This clone is deemed medium-sized. The chain carries TRBV18 and TRBJ2-3; no definite D call. The V and J ends lost 0 bases and 0 bases respectively, with 10 bases between them. The CDR3 length is 16 residues. The germline V gene encodes CDR1 KGHSH and CDR2 LQKENI. The CDR3 region is CASSPPVASSTDTQYF. In nucleotides, the CDR3 is TGTGCCAGCTCACCACCGGTTGCGAGTAGCACAGATACGCAGTATTTT.

V usage is TRBV2 and J usage is TRBJ2-7, with TRBD1 identical over 12 bases. Per germline, CDR1 SNHLY and CDR2 FYNNEI. V trimming: 6 bases; J trimming: 7 bases; junction bases outside the gene matches: 4. The CDR3 is 13 amino acids. In DNA form, the CDR3 reads TGTGCCAGCAGGGGACAGGGGGCGGGAGAGCAGTACTTC. Translating it yields CASRGQGAGEQYF.

This chain joins TRBV5-1 and TRBJ2-1; a possible D gene is TRBD2 (5 bases). CDR1 and CDR2 from the germline V gene are SGHRS and YFSETQ. The CDR3 has 15 residues. V lost 4 bases and J lost 0, with 11 bases in between. The CDR3 nucleotides are TGCGCCAGCAGCCCCCAAGGGAGCTCCTACAATGAGCAGTTCTTC. Translating gives CASSPQGSSYNEQFF.

This clone was counted ten times or more. The chain couples TRBV12-3 or TRBV12-4 to TRBJ2-1; 9 bases are a match to TRBD2. V trimming: 0 bases; J trimming: 0 bases; junction bases outside the gene matches: 6. The CDR3 runs to 18 residues. The DNA for the CDR3 is TGTGCCAGCAGTTTAGCACTCCTTAGCGGGAGCTCCTACAATGAGCAGTTCTTC. Amino acids: CASSLALLSGSSYNEQFF.

This clone was seen a handful of times. The rearrangement links TRBV19 to TRBJ1-5; no reliable D call. The CDR3 loop spans 14 amino acids. The germline CDR1 and CDR2 sequences are LNHDA and SQIVND (reference sequence). The V gene lost 10 bases and the J gene lost 5 bases, with 18 bases spanning the gap. The CDR3 sequence: CATTSYGDYQPQHF. CDR3 nucleotide sequence: TGTGCCACTACTTCGTATGGGGATTATCAGCCCCAGCATTTT.